Described below is a single TCR beta chain sequence and its context. V was trimmed by 4 bases and J by 1 base, leaving 11 bases between them. The CDR3 spans 14 residues. Germline V CDR1 and CDR2: MNHEY, SVGAGI. The data are from a study of OX40 agonist ivuxolimab in advanced cancers. On the study more broadly: Hepatocellular carcinoma, melanoma, renal cell or head and neck cancer occurred in dose-escalation patients.

Autoimmune disease history or systemic immunosuppression disqualified patients. Patients had blood sampled at baseline and again on cycle 4 day 1 and cycle 7 day 1. The protocol was immunoSEQ multiplex PCR, while the TCRdb copy is restricted to in-frame clones and leaves out a portion. The sample records fewer than 90,000 clones, around 86% being singletons. The receptor's source is an adult with an advanced solid tumor such as melanoma, head and neck, liver or kidney cancer. This sequence joins TRBV6-5 and TRBJ2-7, with D possibly TRBD1 on 6 matching bases. The specimen comprised CD4+ or CD8+ T cells sorted from blood, sampled in a trial of the OX40 agonist ivuxolimab. CDR3 sequence: CASSSRTESYEQYF. The CDR3 DNA reads TGTGCCAGCAGTTCTAGGACAGAGTCCTACGAGCAGTACTTC.